This T cell receptor (beta chain) was found in a study of beta chain features in type 1 diabetes. Notes on the study in general: Short templates might get an advantage during PCR, and this would be equal in patients and controls. There was a moderate but significant shortening of TCRB CDR3s in all four CD4+ subsets of Type 1 diabetes patients.

Expressed TCRB transcripts were sequenced because the isolated RNA had all been reverse transcribed beforehand. Here immunoSEQ multiplex PCR was the method, and the copy in TCRdb shows in-frame clones only, minus some. The table shows 250,000 to 350,000 clones, with 14% to 15% occurring only once. V lost 0 bases to trimming and J lost 1 base; unmatched junction nucleotides: 0. The CDR3 is 15 amino acids. Germline assignment: CDR1 KGHSH and CDR2 LQKENI. This clone was observed a single time. Its cognate antigen is unknown. Sample: naive CD4+ T cells from blood. The rearrangement links TRBV18 to TRBJ1-3; 7 positions agree with TRBD1. The sequence came from a man aged 18 to 29 with type 1 diabetes. The CDR3: CASSPPGQSGNTIYF. The CDR3 DNA reads as TGTGCCAGCTCACCACCGGGACAGTCTGGAAACACCATATATTTT. The full variable domain, with the rest looked up from reference TRBV18 and TRBJ1-3, is NAGVMQNPRHLVRRRGQEARLRCSPMKGHSHVYWYRQLPEEGLKFMVYLQKENIIDESGMPKERFSAEFPKEGPSILRIQQVVRGDSAAYFCASSPPGQSGNTIYFGEGSWLTVV.